This is a list of T cell receptor beta chains from one sample in a study of blood T cell repertoires in COVID-19. This table comes from immunoSEQ multiplex PCR, and its TCRdb copy is limited to in-frame clones, with some not included. The data contain around 32,000 clones, 85% to 95% of them seen just once; the ten biggest clones take up around 0.9%. Sequenced input: peripheral blood. These receptors all come from a male donor with active COVID-19. Both conserved end residues are part of each CDR3. D genes are given only for firm matches. Clone size is given for some rows only: seen once, a few or many times, or a class if the clone is expanded.

.,.,TRBJ1-2,TRBV7-2,TGTGCCAGCAGCTTAGCACGCGCGGCCCCATATGGCTACACCTTC,CASSLARAAPYGYTF
.,once,TRBJ2-2,TRBV7-6,TGTGCCAGCAGCTTAGCGCCTAGCAGCAACACCGGGGAGCTGTTTTTT,CASSLAPSSNTGELFF
TRBD1,.,TRBJ1-6,TRBV30,TGTGCCTGGAGTGTAAGGGGGCAGGGTAATTCACCCCTCCACTTT,CAWSVRGQGNSPLHF
.,.,TRBJ2-5,TRBV29-1,TGCAGCGTTGGGGGGCAGGGCCAAGGAGAGACCCAGTACTTC,CSVGGQGQGETQYF
.,.,TRBJ1-3,TRBV12-3/TRBV12-4,TGTGCCAGCAGCCAGTACTCTGGAAACACCATATATTTT,CASSQYSGNTIYF
.,.,TRBJ1-1,TRBV4-3,TGCGCCAGCAGCCAGACCCAGGTGGGTGCGCAAGCTTTCTTT,CASSQTQVGAQAFF
.,.,TRBJ2-1,TRBV11-2,TGTGCCAGCAGCTTAACGGGTTCAATTAGTGAGCAGTTCTTC,CASSLTGSISEQFF
.,.,TRBJ2-7,TRBV18,TGTGCCAGCTCACCACCGAAGGGGCCATACGAGCAGTACTTC,CASSPPKGPYEQYF
TRBD1,.,TRBJ1-3,TRBV28,TGTGCCAGCAGTTTCGGGACAGGGGCTGGAAACACCATATATTTT,CASSFGTGAGNTIYF
TRBD1,.,TRBJ2-5,TRBV27,TGTGCCAGCAGCCTGGGACAGGGTAGGGGAGAGACCCAGTACTTC,CASSLGQGRGETQYF
.,.,TRBJ1-1,TRBV6-2/TRBV6-3,TGTGCCAGCAGTTACTCGAGTAGGGGCCCTTCTGAAGCTTTCTTT,CASSYSSRGPSEAFF
.,.,TRBJ2-7,TRBV2,TGTGCCAGCACCAGGGACACCTCCTACGAGCAGTACTTC,CASTRDTSYEQYF
.,.,TRBJ1-2,TRBV2,TGTGCCACCCAGGCGTCCAGGGCCTATGGCTACACCTTC,CATQASRAYGYTF
TRBD1,.,TRBJ1-1,TRBV5-8,TGTGCCAGCAGCCCTGGACAGGGGAGGAACACTGAAGCTTTCTTT,CASSPGQGRNTEAFF
.,.,TRBJ1-6,TRBV18,TGTGCCAGCTCACCTGGTTCGGGTTTGGGGCCACCCCTCCACTTT,CASSPGSGLGPPLHF
TRBD1,.,TRBJ1-2,TRBV5-1,TGCGCCAGCAGTTATGGGACAGAAGCTAACTATGGCTACACCTTC,CASSYGTEANYGYTF